The clone carrying this TCR beta chain was counted at least ten times. The antigen is unknown. RNA-based 3' RACE libraries used unique molecular identifiers. TCRdb processed the 3' RACE reads anew with MiXCR; each CDR3 protein has one entry. The sample has some 15,000 distinct CDR3 sequences, 3% to 4% seen once. This sample is part of a study of HIV-infected children after antiretroviral therapy interruption. The study, taken as a whole, reports: After treatment interruption started, naive CD4+ CDR3 overlap across time points dropped.

This CDR3 is 14 amino acids long. J was trimmed by 2 bases and V by 11 bases; bases with no gene match: 10. Documented treatment: PENTA 11 planned treatment interruption arm or continuous ART arm. Participants had taken at least three-drug ART for at least 24 weeks. The sample was CD45RO+ CD8+ T cells from PBMCs, pooled from several time points, taken from a donor given antiretroviral therapy, either interrupted or continuous. The subset denotes: memory CD8+ CD45RO+ CD45RA- T cells. The receptor's source is a pool of human donors with HIV. This sequence joins TRBV12-3 or TRBV12-4 and TRBJ2-3, with 7 bases that match TRBD2. The chain's CDR3 is CAAKTGGSTDTQYF. The DNA of the CDR3 is TGTGCCGCGAAGACGGGGGGATCCACAGATACGCAGTATTTT.